The T cell receptor beta chain described here comes from a study of blood T cell repertoires in COVID-19. Study-wide context: Collection of acute and convalescent COVID-19 samples took place in the United States, Italy and Spain.

Generated by immunoSEQ multiplex PCR, the TCRdb table keeps only in-frame clones and is missing some. In the table there are 250,000 to 300,000 clones, around 83% of which are singletons. Germline values: CDR1 SQVTM, CDR2 ANQGSEA. The CDR3 has 12 amino acids. V was trimmed by 3 bases and J by 0 bases, leaving 4 bases between them. The source of this sequence is a man between 18 and 29 years old with active or convalescent COVID-19. The specimen was peripheral blood. V is TRBV29-1 and J is TRBJ2-3; D gene ambiguous. CDR3 loop: CSVDTSTDTQYF. As DNA, the CDR3 is TGCAGCGTTGATACAAGCACAGATACGCAGTATTTT.